This T cell receptor beta chain was identified in a study of T cell responses to AZD1222 COVID-19 vaccine. Remarks on this clone: Its specificity is unknown.

Clones were read by immunoSEQ multiplex PCR, and TCRdb kept only the in-frame ones, dropping some. This table has 140,000 to 150,000 clones, about 93% appearing once. Study observations and caveats: Vaccine-associated CD4 TCRs ranged over spike, dominating at 160-218 and 743-854. Spike-specific TCR repertoires showed rising breadth and depth after two AZD1222 doses. The study identified only 6 or 7 AZD1222 recipients as seropositive at baseline.

The clonotype comes from an adult in good health. The material was peripheral blood, obtained on day 0 of AZD1222 vaccination.

This CDR3 reads CASSLLGRLNTEAFF. DNA for the CDR3: TGTGCCAGCAGCCTCTTGGGGAGGCTGAACACTGAAGCTTTCTTT. The rearrangement links TRBV27 to TRBJ1-1; D is unclear. V dropped 6 bases and J dropped 0 bases, with 14 bases sitting between them. This CDR3 is 15 amino acids long. Germline assignment: CDR1 MNHEY and CDR2 SMNVEV (reference sequence).